This T cell receptor (beta chain) is drawn from a study of shared clonotypes between healthy human individuals. This CDR3 is 12 amino acids long. Per germline, CDR1 MNHNS and CDR2 SASEGT. V was cut by 0 bases and J by 7 bases, with 7 bases left in between. Only in-frame clones appear in the TCRdb table, and some are missing; sequencing was by immunoSEQ multiplex PCR. The sample lists hundreds of thousands of clones; more than 70% were seen once. The receptor was isolated from a woman between 40 and 50 years old in good health. Some clones in this sample may be carry-over from other donors' samples. The rearrangement links TRBV6-1 to TRBJ2-7; D ambiguous. Material for sequencing was PBMCs. CDR3 nucleotide sequence: TGTGCCAGCAGTGAAGCTATTTGGGAGCAGTACTTC. Protein product: CASSEAIWEQYF.